This T cell receptor beta chain appears in the sequencing data of a study of blood T cell repertoires in COVID-19. Looking at the study overall: The United States, Italy and Spain provided the acute and convalescent COVID-19 samples. PBMCs, B-cell-depleted T cells, or T cells were the source of the cDNA or gDNA that made up the material.

Per the germline V gene, CDR1 is DFQATT and CDR2 is SNEGSKA (reference sequence). The V gene lost 6 bases and the J gene lost 9 bases, with 9 bases spanning the gap. This CDR3 comprises 11 residues. Per the study methods: Amplification of reference gene primers provided the estimated nucleated cell counts. Some clones are missing from TCRdb's copy, which holds only in-frame ones; the method was immunoSEQ multiplex PCR. The DNA was the basis for D and trimming; V, J and clone size are from that table. The sample holds around 300,000 clones, 65% to 90% seen once. The receptor comes from a human donor in a cohort sampled during active COVID-19. Material: peripheral blood. V is TRBV20-1 and J is TRBJ1-6; a possible D gene is TRBD1 (5 bases). Written as DNA, the CDR3 is TGCAGTGCCCGGGGGGGTTCACCCCTCCACTTT. Protein: CSARGGSPLHF.